These 7 T cell receptor beta chains were all obtained from the same sample, sequenced in a study of blood T cell repertoires in COVID-19. TCRdb's copy holds only in-frame clones and misses some; the assay was immunoSEQ multiplex PCR. The sample includes 650,000 to 800,000 clones, just under 90% of them seen just once. The sequencing sample was made of peripheral blood. These receptors originate from a woman aged 18-35 years with acute or convalescent COVID-19.

The V and J genes are TRBV9 and TRBJ2-3, with a tentative D call TRBD1 (6 bases). CDR3 length: 18 amino acids. The V gene's germline CDR1 is SGDLS and CDR2 YYNGEE. Trimming removed 0 bases from V and 0 bases from J, with 17 bases in between. The CDR3 loop reads CASSVGLGWTASTDTQYF. DNA of the CDR3: TGTGCCAGCAGCGTAGGCTTAGGGTGGACAGCTAGCACAGATACGCAGTATTTT. The whole variable domain, remainder taken from reference TRBV9 and TRBJ2-3, is DSGVTQTPKHLITATGQRVTLRCSPRSGDLSVYWYQQSLDQGLQFLIQYYNGEERAKGNILERFSAQQFPDLHSELNLSSLELGDSALYFCASSVGLGWTASTDTQYFGPGTRLTVL.

The rearrangement joins TRBV2 to TRBJ2-3; 7 bases line up with TRBD1. The CDR3 consists of 14 residues. Trimming cost V 3 bases and J 6 bases; bases outside gene matches: 6. CDR1 is SNHLY, CDR2 FYNNEI, per germline. CDR3 loop: CASSDLDRTDTQYF. In DNA, the CDR3 is TGTGCCAGCAGTGACTTGGACAGGACCGATACGCAGTATTTT. Full variable domain (remainder filled in from reference TRBV2 and TRBJ2-3): EPEVTQTPSHQVTQMGQEVILRCVPISNHLYFYWYRQILGQKVEFLVSFYNNEISEKSEIFDDQFSVERPDGSNFTLKIRSTKLEDSAMYFCASSDLDRTDTQYFGPGTRLTVL.

This chain connects TRBV6-5 to TRBJ2-1, with 8 bases fitting TRBD1. The germline CDR1 and CDR2 sequences are MNHEY and SVGAGI. V gave up 6 bases and J gave up 7 bases; unmatched junction bases: 8. CDR3 size: 14 residues. CDR3 protein: CASSRDRSLNEQFF. As DNA, the CDR3 is TGTGCCAGCAGCCGGGACAGGAGTTTAAATGAGCAGTTCTTC.

This chain links TRBV6-5 with TRBJ1-2; 11 positions match TRBD1. Trimming cost V 11 bases and J 2 bases; bases outside gene matches: 7. From germline, CDR1 is MNHEY and CDR2 SVGAGI. The CDR3 runs 14 residues. The CDR3, as DNA: TGTGCCGGTGGACAGGGGGCGGTGAACTATGGCTACACCTTC. This translates into CAGGQGAVNYGYTF.

Comment on this clone: Additional DNA sequences in this sample encode the identical CDR3. V usage is TRBV9 and J usage is TRBJ1-2, with 11 positions matching TRBD1. The V and J ends lost 2 bases and 4 bases, in that order; junction bases with no gene match: 1. The CDR3 consists of 14 residues. The germline gives CDR1 SGDLS, CDR2 YYNGEE. This chain's CDR3 is CASSVGTGGYGYTF. CDR3 sequence (DNA): TGTGCCAGCAGCGTGGGGACAGGGGGCTATGGCTACACCTTC. The full variable domain, completed using reference TRBV9 and TRBJ1-2, is DSGVTQTPKHLITATGQRVTLRCSPRSGDLSVYWYQQSLDQGLQFLIQYYNGEERAKGNILERFSAQQFPDLHSELNLSSLELGDSALYFCASSVGTGGYGYTFGSGTRLTVV.

The genes are TRBV25-1 and TRBJ1-2; 7 bases match TRBD1. CDR1 is MGHDK, CDR2 SYGVNS, per germline. The CDR3 contains 13 residues. Unmatched junction bases numbered 7, after V lost 7 bases and J lost 5 bases. The CDR3 loop reads CASIPRDRYGYTF. The CDR3, as DNA: TGTGCCAGCATCCCTCGGGACAGATATGGCTACACCTTC.

The V and J genes are TRBV7-2 and TRBJ1-1; TRBD1 might be the D (5 bases). The V end lost 3 bases, the J end lost 5 bases, and 13 bases lay between the germline ends. The CDR3 spans 14 residues. Germline CDR1 SGHTA, CDR2 FQGNSA. CDR3 sequence reads: CASSFTGRGTEAFF. As DNA, the CDR3 is TGTGCCAGCAGCTTTACAGGAAGGGGAACTGAAGCTTTCTTT.